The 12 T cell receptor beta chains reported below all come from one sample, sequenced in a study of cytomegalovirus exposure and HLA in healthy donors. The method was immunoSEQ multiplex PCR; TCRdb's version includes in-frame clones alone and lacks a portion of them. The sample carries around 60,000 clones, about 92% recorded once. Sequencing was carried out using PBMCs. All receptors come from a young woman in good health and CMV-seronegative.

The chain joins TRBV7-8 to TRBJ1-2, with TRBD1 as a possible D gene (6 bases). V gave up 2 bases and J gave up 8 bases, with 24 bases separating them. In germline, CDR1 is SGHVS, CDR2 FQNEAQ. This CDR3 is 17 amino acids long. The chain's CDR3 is CASSLYGGPDSNGGYTF. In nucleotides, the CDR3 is TGTGCCAGCAGCTTATACGGGGGGCCGGATTCGAACGGAGGCTACACCTTC. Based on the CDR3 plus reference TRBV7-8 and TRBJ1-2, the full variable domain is GAGVSQSPRYKVAKRGQDVALRCDPISGHVSLFWYQQALGQGPEFLTYFQNEAQLDKSGLPSDRFFAERPEGSVSTLKIQRTQQEDSAVYLCASSLYGGPDSNGGYTFGSGTRLTVV.

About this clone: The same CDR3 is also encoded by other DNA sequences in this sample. CDR3 residues: CASSYSTGTYEQYF. CDR3 DNA sequence: TGTGCCAGCAGTTACTCGACGGGTACCTACGAGCAGTACTTC. The J gene is TRBJ2-7, the V gene TRBV6-5; D unresolved. Germline values: CDR1 MNHEY, CDR2 SVGAGI. V gave up 0 bases and J gave up 2 bases, with 8 bases separating them. The CDR3 runs 14 residues.

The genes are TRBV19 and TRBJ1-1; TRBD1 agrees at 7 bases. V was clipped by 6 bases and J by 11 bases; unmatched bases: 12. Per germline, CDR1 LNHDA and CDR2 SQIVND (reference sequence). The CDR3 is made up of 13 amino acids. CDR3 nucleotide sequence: TGTGCCAGTAGCCCACATGGACAGGCTGGGGCTTTCTTT. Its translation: CASSPHGQAGAFF.

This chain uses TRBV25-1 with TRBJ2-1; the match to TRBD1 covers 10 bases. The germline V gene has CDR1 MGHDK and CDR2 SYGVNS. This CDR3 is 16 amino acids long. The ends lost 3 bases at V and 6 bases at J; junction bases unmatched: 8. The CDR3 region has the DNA TGTGCCAGCAGTGAGGAGGAGACAGGGGGCATCAATGAGCAGTTCTTC. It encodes CASSEEETGGINEQFF.

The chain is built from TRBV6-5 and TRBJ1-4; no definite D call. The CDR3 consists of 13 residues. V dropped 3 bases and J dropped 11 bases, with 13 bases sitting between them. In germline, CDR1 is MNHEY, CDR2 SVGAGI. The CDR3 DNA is TGTGCCAGCAGTTATTCCGCAGGCGGGAAACTGTTTTTT. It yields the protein CASSYSAGGKLFF.

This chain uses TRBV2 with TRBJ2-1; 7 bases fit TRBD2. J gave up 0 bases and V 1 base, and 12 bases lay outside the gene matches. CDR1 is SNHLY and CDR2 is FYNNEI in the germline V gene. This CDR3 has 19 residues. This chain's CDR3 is CASSEVPGQAGSSYNEQFF. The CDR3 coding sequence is TGTGCCAGCAGTGAAGTTCCGGGTCAAGCGGGATCCTCCTACAATGAGCAGTTCTTC.

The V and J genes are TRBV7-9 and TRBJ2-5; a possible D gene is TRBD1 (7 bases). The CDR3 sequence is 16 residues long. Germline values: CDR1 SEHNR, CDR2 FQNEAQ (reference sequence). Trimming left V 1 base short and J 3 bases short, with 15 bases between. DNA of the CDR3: TGTGCCAGCAGCTTAGAGGGGGGACAGTCCAAAGAGACCCAGTACTTC. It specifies CASSLEGGQSKETQYF.

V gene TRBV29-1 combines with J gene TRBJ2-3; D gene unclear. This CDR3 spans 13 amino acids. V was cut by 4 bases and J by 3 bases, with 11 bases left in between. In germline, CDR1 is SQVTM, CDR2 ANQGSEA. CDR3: CSVGLRLTDTQYF. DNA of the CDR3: TGCAGCGTTGGTCTTAGATTAACAGATACGCAGTATTTT.

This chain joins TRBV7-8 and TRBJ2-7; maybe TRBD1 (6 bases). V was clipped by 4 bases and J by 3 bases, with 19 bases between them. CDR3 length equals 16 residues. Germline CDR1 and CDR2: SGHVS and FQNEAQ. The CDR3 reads CASSSRRDTHRYEQYF. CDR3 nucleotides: TGTGCCAGCAGCTCTAGAAGGGACACACATCGCTACGAGCAGTACTTC.

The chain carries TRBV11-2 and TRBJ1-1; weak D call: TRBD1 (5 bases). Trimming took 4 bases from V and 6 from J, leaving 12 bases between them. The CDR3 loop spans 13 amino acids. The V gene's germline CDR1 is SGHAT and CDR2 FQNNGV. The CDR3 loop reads CASSWVRGSEAFF. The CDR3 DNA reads TGTGCCAGCAGCTGGGTGCGGGGCTCTGAAGCTTTCTTT.

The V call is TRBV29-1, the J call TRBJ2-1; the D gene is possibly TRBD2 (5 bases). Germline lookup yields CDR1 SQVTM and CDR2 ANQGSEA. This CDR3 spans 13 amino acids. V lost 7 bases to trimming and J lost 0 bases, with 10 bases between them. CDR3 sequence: CSEAATSYNEQFF. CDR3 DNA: TGCAGCGAAGCGGCTACCTCCTACAATGAGCAGTTCTTC.

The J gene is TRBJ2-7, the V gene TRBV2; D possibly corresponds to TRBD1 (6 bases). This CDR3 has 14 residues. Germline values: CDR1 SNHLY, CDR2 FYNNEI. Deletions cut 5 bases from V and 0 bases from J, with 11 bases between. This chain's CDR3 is CASSSGTSSYEQYF. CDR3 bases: TGTGCCAGCAGTTCCGGGACAAGCTCCTACGAGCAGTACTTC.